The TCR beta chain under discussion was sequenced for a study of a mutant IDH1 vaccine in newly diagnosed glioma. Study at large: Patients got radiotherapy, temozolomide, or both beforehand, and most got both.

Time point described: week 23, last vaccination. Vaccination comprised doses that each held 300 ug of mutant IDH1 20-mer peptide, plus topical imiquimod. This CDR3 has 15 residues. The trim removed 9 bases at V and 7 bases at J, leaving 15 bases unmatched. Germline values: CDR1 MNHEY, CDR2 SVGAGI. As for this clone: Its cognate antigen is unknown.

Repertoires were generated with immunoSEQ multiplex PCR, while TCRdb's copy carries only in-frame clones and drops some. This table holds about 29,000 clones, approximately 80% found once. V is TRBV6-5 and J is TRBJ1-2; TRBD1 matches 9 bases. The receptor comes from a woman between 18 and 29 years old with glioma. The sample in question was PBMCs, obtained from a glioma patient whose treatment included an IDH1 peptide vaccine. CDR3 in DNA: TGTGCCAGTACGACCGGGGGGGGACAGGGCACTGGCTACACCTTC. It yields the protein CASTTGGGQGTGYTF.